This record looks at one T cell receptor (beta chain) sequence and its context. The target antigen is unknown. This specimen comes from a study of cytomegalovirus exposure and HLA in healthy donors. Study conclusions and caveats: The study labeled 150 or so TCR beta chains cytomegalovirus-associated. Presence/absence analyses treated sequencing depth as roughly uniform across donors. A missense DCLRE1C variant was associated with V- and J-gene trimming of TCR beta chains in a later analysis, and an independent cohort replicated the association. Reportedly, a later analysis found an Asian-associated ancestry cluster had fewer N-insertions than the roughly 630-donor mean.

Germline CDR1 reads KGHSH; CDR2 reads LQKENI. The trim removed 3 bases at V and 4 bases at J, leaving 9 bases unmatched. CDR3 length equals 15 residues. 13 Jbeta primers and 60 Vbeta primers were used for the PCR. TCRdb keeps only in-frame clones here, not all; method: immunoSEQ multiplex PCR. The repertoire table contains 96,000 or so clones. The clonotype comes from a girl aged 10-17 years in good health and CMV-seropositive. What was sequenced was PBMCs. The chain joins TRBV18 to TRBJ2-7, with 7 positions matching TRBD1. The CDR3: CASSPSPGQRYEQYF. The CDR3 nucleotides are TGTGCCAGCTCACCGTCACCGGGACAGAGATACGAGCAGTACTTC.